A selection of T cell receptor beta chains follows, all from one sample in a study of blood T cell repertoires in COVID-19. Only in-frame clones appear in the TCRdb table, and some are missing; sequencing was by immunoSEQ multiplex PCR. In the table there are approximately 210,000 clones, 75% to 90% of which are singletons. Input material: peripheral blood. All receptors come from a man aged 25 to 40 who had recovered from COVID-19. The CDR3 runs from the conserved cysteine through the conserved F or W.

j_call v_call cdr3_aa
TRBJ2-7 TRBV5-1 CASSASDRMVGRYEQYF
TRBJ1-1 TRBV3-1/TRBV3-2 CASTTGAGRPEAFF
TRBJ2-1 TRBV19 CASQQPRTGGKDEQFF
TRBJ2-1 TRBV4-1 CASSQESGTGSFEQFF
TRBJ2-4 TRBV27 CASSPLSEKNIQYF
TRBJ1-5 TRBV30 CAWSDHLGGDQPQHF
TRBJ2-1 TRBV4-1 CASSQQGSSYNEQFF
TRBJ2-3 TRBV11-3 CASSQGDRSTDTQYF
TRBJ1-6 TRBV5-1 CASSLMWDRGLTSPLHF
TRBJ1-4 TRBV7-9 CASSPRSNEKLFF
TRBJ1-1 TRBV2 CASRWDRGRFSAFF
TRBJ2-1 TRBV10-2 CASSLTSNNEQFF
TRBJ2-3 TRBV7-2 CASSLGRTGASTDTQYF
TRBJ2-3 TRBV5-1 CASKFQADTQYF
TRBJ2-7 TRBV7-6 CASSPGQGRRGYEQYF
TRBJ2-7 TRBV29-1 CSALAQGVKVSYEQYF
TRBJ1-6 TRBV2 CASSDGGHQSPLHF
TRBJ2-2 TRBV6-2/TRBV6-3 CASSSPRVGGELFF
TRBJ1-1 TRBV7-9 CASSLRQGDTEAFF
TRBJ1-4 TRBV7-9 CASSHRQSPEKLFF
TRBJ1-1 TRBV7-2 CASSLVTGMNTEAFF
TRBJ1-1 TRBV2 CASELYRGTEAFF
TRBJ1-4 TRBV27 CASSPVELEKLFF
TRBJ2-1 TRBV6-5 CASSPGLAAYNEQFF
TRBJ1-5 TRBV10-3 CATRVGGNQPQHF
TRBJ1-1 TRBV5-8 CASSLSLTGGVGTEAFF
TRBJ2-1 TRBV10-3 CAINSPGGGEQFF
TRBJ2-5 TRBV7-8 CASYSTETQYF
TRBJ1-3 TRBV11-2 CASSFGQARGNTIYF
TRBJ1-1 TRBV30 CAWSPLRGERAGTEAFF
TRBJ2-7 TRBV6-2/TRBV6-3 CASSPRRGVSYEQYF
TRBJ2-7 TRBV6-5 CASSYSLGGSVYEQYF
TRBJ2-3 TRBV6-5 CAGGVQSPDTQYF
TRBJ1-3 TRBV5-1 CASSFDGSSGNTIYF
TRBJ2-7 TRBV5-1 CASSPLPTYEQYF
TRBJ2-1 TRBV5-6 CASSYTPYNEQFF
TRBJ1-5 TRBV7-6 CASSSRTGGLEPQHF
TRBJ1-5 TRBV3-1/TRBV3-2 CASSQAGAVYQPQHF
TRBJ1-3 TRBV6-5 CASGSGDRNTIYF
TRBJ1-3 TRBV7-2 CASSLGGQGNTIYF
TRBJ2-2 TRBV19 CASSATGELFF